This T cell receptor (beta chain) was obtained from a study of blood T cell repertoires in COVID-19. This table comes from immunoSEQ multiplex PCR, and its TCRdb copy is limited to in-frame clones, with some not included. The table shows around 280,000 clones, with around 87% occurring only once. The CDR3 totals 18 residues. J gave up 6 bases and V 6 bases, and 18 bases lay outside the gene matches. The germline gives CDR1 MRHNA, CDR2 SNTAGT. Sequencing was carried out using peripheral blood. The rearrangement joins TRBV6-4 to TRBJ1-4, with 8 nucleotides matching TRBD1. This sequence originates from a woman in her 50s who had recovered from COVID-19. CDR3 sequence reads: CASRTRLDRGRPHEKLFF. The CDR3, as DNA: TGTGCCAGCAGAACCCGACTCGACAGGGGCAGGCCTCATGAAAAACTGTTTTTT.